Below are 20 T cell receptor beta chains sequenced from a single sample in a study of OX40 agonist ivuxolimab in advanced cancers. The table came from immunoSEQ multiplex PCR; TCRdb's copy has only in-frame clones and leaves some out. The data hold 150,000 to 170,000 clones, with approximately 94% observed a single time. The source was CD4+ or CD8+ T cells sorted from blood, collected in a trial of the OX40 agonist ivuxolimab. The receptors originated from an adult with an advanced solid tumor such as melanoma, head and neck, liver or kidney cancer.

The chain employs TRBV6-1 and TRBJ2-1; no reliable D call. Germline CDR1 and CDR2: MNHNS and SASEGT. This CDR3 comprises 13 residues. V was shortened by 0 bases and J by 14 bases, with 14 bases between the two germline ends. Here the CDR3 DNA reads TGTGCCAGCAGTGAAGCGCAAGACGGCTATAAGTTCTTC. The encoded protein is CASSEAQDGYKFF.

Here the CDR3 reads CASSFAGGTLYEQYF. The CDR3 nucleotides read TGTGCCAGCAGCTTTGCGGGGGGTACCCTATACGAGCAGTACTTC. The J gene is TRBJ2-7, the V gene TRBV7-2; TRBD2 agrees at 8 bases. The length of the CDR3 is 15 residues. J was trimmed by 4 bases and V by 3 bases; bases with no gene match: 8. CDR1 SGHTA and CDR2 FQGNSA come from the germline V gene.

The chain is built from TRBV4-3 and TRBJ2-2; D tentatively fits TRBD1 or TRBD2 (5 bases each). V lost 0 bases and J 0 bases, leaving 14 bases between the germline ends. The CDR3 has 18 residues. From germline, CDR1 is LGHNA and CDR2 YSLEER. CDR3 loop: CASSQERPGTTNTGELFF. The CDR3 DNA is TGCGCCAGCAGCCAAGAGCGCCCCGGGACGACGAACACCGGGGAGCTGTTTTTT.

Comment on this clone: Its ends do not fully match the called genes, so a read error is possible. The J gene is TRBJ2-5, the V gene TRBV7-9, with 9 positions matching TRBD2. The CDR3 contains 14 residues. Per germline, CDR1 SEHNR and CDR2 FQNEAQ (reference sequence). This chain's CDR3 is CASSLAGAGETQYF. As DNA, the CDR3 is TGTGCCAGCAGTTTAGCGGGAGCTGGGGAGACCCAGTACTTC.

This clone was detected only once. The chain has TRBV29-1 and TRBJ2-5; D not certain. This CDR3 is 12 amino acids long. Trimming took off 2 bases at V and 1 base at J, with 5 bases between the two ends. CDR1 is SQVTM, CDR2 ANQGSEA, per germline. CDR3 residues: CSVEPAQETQYF. Written as DNA, the CDR3 is TGCAGCGTTGAACCAGCCCAAGAGACCCAGTACTTC. Based on the CDR3 plus reference TRBV29-1 and TRBJ2-5, the full variable domain is SAVISQKPSRDICQRGTSLTIQCQVDSQVTMMFWYRQQPGQSLTLIATANQGSEATYESGFVIDKFPISRPNLTFSTLTVSNMSPEDSSIYLCSVEPAQETQYFGPGTRLLVL.

A single count supports this clone. The rearrangement uses TRBV27 and TRBJ1-2; TRBD1 aligns across 8 bases. The germline gives CDR1 MNHEY, CDR2 SMNVEV (reference sequence). Trimming cost V 6 bases and J 5 bases; bases outside gene matches: 8. The CDR3 consists of 14 residues. The CDR3, as DNA: TGTGCCAGCAGCCTTGACAGGGGTCCTTATGGCTACACCTTC. Residues: CASSLDRGPYGYTF.

The V and J genes are TRBV7-9 and TRBJ1-4; 8 bases line up with TRBD1. The germline gives CDR1 SEHNR, CDR2 FQNEAQ (reference sequence). Unmatched junction bases numbered 2, after V lost 1 base and J lost 4 bases. The CDR3 extends over 15 amino acids. Here the CDR3 DNA reads TGTGCCAGCAGCTTAGGACAGGGGTTTAATGAAAAACTGTTTTTT. This translates into CASSLGQGFNEKLFF. The entire variable domain, with the rest obtained from reference TRBV7-9 and TRBJ1-4, is as follows: DTGVSQNPRHKITKRGQNVTFRCDPISEHNRLYWYRQTLGQGPEFLTYFQNEAQLEKSRLLSDRFSAERPKGSFSTLEIQRTEQGDSAMYLCASSLGQGFNEKLFFGSGTQLSVL.

This clone has only one observation. The chain combines TRBV5-1 with TRBJ2-1, with 10 bases lining up with TRBD1. Germline V CDR1 and CDR2: SGHRS, YFSETQ. J gave up 4 bases and V 2 bases, and 6 bases lay outside the gene matches. CDR3 size: 16 residues. CDR3 protein: CASSFGTGAVYNEQFF. The CDR3 bases are TGCGCCAGCAGCTTCGGGACAGGGGCCGTATACAATGAGCAGTTCTTC.

The rearrangement links TRBV28 to TRBJ2-4; D unclear. Germline CDR1 reads MDHEN; CDR2 reads SYDVKM. The CDR3 spans 15 residues. V lost 6 bases, J lost 5 bases, and 17 bases lay in between. The CDR3 loop reads CASSSRKVPQNIQYF. CDR3 in DNA: TGTGCCAGCAGCTCAAGGAAGGTTCCCCAAAACATTCAGTACTTC.

This chain joins TRBV6-1 and TRBJ2-2; D gene uncertain. This CDR3 is built from 14 residues. The V gene's germline CDR1 is MNHNS and CDR2 SASEGT. Trimming left V 6 bases short and J 3 bases short, with 11 bases between. This CDR3 is CASRKSPDTGELFF. The CDR3 DNA reads TGTGCCAGCAGGAAATCCCCAGACACCGGGGAGCTGTTTTTT.

The chain recombines TRBV7-2 with TRBJ1-6, with a tentative D call TRBD1 (5 bases). This CDR3 is 15 amino acids long. Trimming stripped 2 bases from V and 10 bases from J, with 15 bases between. Germline V CDR1 and CDR2: SGHTA, FQGNSA. Here the CDR3 reads CASSLSGTWSSPLHF. Here the CDR3 DNA reads TGTGCCAGCAGCTTATCCGGGACTTGGTCCTCACCCCTCCACTTT.

V is TRBV18 and J is TRBJ1-5, with 11 bases lining up with TRBD1. There are 17 residues in the CDR3. Germline V gene sequence: CDR1 KGHSH, CDR2 LQKENI. V trimming: 1 base; J trimming: 6 bases; junction bases outside the gene matches: 8. The CDR3 DNA is TGTGCCAGCTCACCACGTGGGACAGGGGGAAAGGGTCAGCCCCAGCATTTT. Translating it yields CASSPRGTGGKGQPQHF.

The genes are TRBV7-3 and TRBJ2-1, with 8 bases fitting TRBD2. V gave up 5 bases and J gave up 7 bases; unmatched junction bases: 13. The CDR3 totals 16 residues. Germline CDR1 SGHTA, CDR2 FQGTGA. The CDR3 protein is CASSEVGTRQVNEQFF. The DNA of the CDR3 is TGTGCCAGCAGCGAAGTCGGGACTAGACAGGTTAATGAGCAGTTCTTC.

This chain uses TRBV5-1 with TRBJ1-2, with D perhaps matching TRBD1 (6 bases). The CDR3 sequence is 12 residues long. Deletions cut 3 bases from V and 4 bases from J, with 7 bases between. Germline lookup yields CDR1 SGHRS and CDR2 YFSETQ. The DNA for the CDR3 is TGCGCCAGCAGCTCGGACAGCTATGGCTACACCTTC. It specifies CASSSDSYGYTF.

This chain uses TRBV7-3 with TRBJ2-3; D gene ambiguous. The CDR3 loop spans 12 amino acids. Deletions cut 3 bases from V and 2 bases from J, with 3 bases between. CDR1 and CDR2 (germline): SGHTA, FQGTGA. The CDR3 reads CASSLYTDTQYF. CDR3 bases: TGTGCCAGCAGCTTGTACACAGATACGCAGTATTTT.

The V gene is TRBV5-5, the J gene TRBJ1-5; unclear D gene. The CDR3 length is 15 residues. Germline V gives CDR1 SGHKS, CDR2 YYEKEE (reference sequence). V was cut by 2 bases and J by 3 bases, with 12 bases left in between. The CDR3 DNA reads TGTGCCAGCAGCTTCCTCGCGGGTTACAATCAGCCCCAGCATTTT. Its protein product is CASSFLAGYNQPQHF. Filled out from reference TRBV5-5 and TRBJ1-5, the complete variable domain reads DAGVTQSPTHLIKTRGQQVTLRCSPISGHKSVSWYQQVLGQGPQFIFQYYEKEERGRGNFPDRFSARQFPNYSSELNVNALLLGDSALYLCASSFLAGYNQPQHFGDGTRLSIL.

This chain uses TRBV30 with TRBJ2-7; 9 nucleotides align to TRBD1. Germline V lookup: CDR1 GTSNPN, CDR2 SVGIG (reference sequence). J lost 6 bases, V lost 3 bases, and 18 bases had no gene match. This CDR3 comprises 17 residues. The CDR3 sequence is CAWSNLRTGVEPTEQYF. As DNA, the CDR3 is TGTGCCTGGAGCAACCTACGGACAGGGGTTGAGCCCACCGAGCAGTACTTC. Full variable domain (rest looked up from reference TRBV30 and TRBJ2-7): SQTIHQWPATLVQPVGSPLSLECTVEGTSNPNLYWYRQAAGRGLQLLFYSVGIGQISSEVPQNLSASRPQDRQFILSSKKLLLSDSGFYLCAWSNLRTGVEPTEQYFGPGTRLTVT.

The gene calls are TRBV7-9 and TRBJ1-5, with D tentatively TRBD1 (5 bases). Trimming took off 1 base at V and 2 bases at J, with 12 bases between the two ends. Germline lookup yields CDR1 SEHNR and CDR2 FQNEAQ (reference sequence). This CDR3 is built from 16 residues. The DNA for the CDR3 is TGTGCCAGCAGCTTAGATGGGGTAGGGGGCAATCAGCCCCAGCATTTT. Protein product: CASSLDGVGGNQPQHF.

The chain couples TRBV27 to TRBJ2-2; no clear D gene. Germline assignment: CDR1 MNHEY and CDR2 SMNVEV (reference sequence). There are 12 residues in the CDR3. V was trimmed by 3 bases and J by 5 bases, leaving 4 bases between them. The CDR3 spells CASSFSTGELFF. CDR3 DNA: TGTGCCAGCAGTTTCTCGACCGGGGAGCTGTTTTTT.

The genes are TRBV25-1 and TRBJ2-1; the D is unclear. V lost 1 base to trimming and J lost 8 bases, with 9 bases between them. The CDR3 consists of 13 residues. The germline V gene encodes CDR1 MGHDK and CDR2 SYGVNS. CDR3 sequence reads: CASSEFATDEQFF. In DNA form, the CDR3 reads TGTGCCAGCAGTGAATTTGCTACCGATGAGCAGTTCTTC.